These T cell receptor beta chains were read from a single sample in a study of T cell responses to AZD1222 COVID-19 vaccine. This table comes from immunoSEQ multiplex PCR, and its TCRdb copy is limited to in-frame clones, with some not included. The data show around 150,000 clones, with 94% seen just once and roughly 4.6% held by the top ten. The material was peripheral blood, obtained 28 days after the second AZD1222 dose. Receptors originate from an adult who received the AZD1222 COVID-19 vaccine. Both conserved end residues are part of each CDR3. The D gene is left open where the match is weak. Rows may omit the clone size; those that give it use once, few, many or a size class.

TRBJ2-4 . TRBV6-5 . TGTGCCAGCAGCATGACGCCTGCCAAAAACATTCAGTACTTC CASSMTPAKNIQYF
TRBJ2-7 TRBD1 TRBV6-5 . TGTGCCAGCGGGGCCGGGACAGGGAGTTACGAGCAGTACTTC CASGAGTGSYEQYF
TRBJ1-1 . TRBV5-8 . TGTGCCAGCGGAGACAGTTACAACACTGAAGCTTTCTTT CASGDSYNTEAFF
TRBJ2-3 . TRBV6-4 . TGTGCCAGCGCCCAGACAATAAGCACAGATACGCAGTATTTT CASAQTISTDTQYF
TRBJ1-6 TRBD1 TRBV19 once TGTGCCAGCCGGGACAGGGTTAATTCACCCCTCCACTTT CASRDRVNSPLHF
TRBJ1-1 . TRBV19 . TGTGCCAGTTGCCTGCTGGGCAATGAAGCTTTCTTT CASCLLGNEAFF
TRBJ2-7 TRBD2 TRBV5-1 . TGCGCCAGCAGCTTGGACCTAGCGGGAGTTGGCGAGCAGTACTTC CASSLDLAGVGEQYF
TRBJ2-1 TRBD2 TRBV6-5 . TGTGCCACCACAGGGACTAGCGATTACAATGAGCAGTTCTTC CATTGTSDYNEQFF
TRBJ2-1 . TRBV5-1 . TGCGCCAGCAGCCCGGCCCCAGAAAATGAGCAGTTCTTC CASSPAPENEQFF
TRBJ1-2 . TRBV4-1 . TGCGCCAGCAGCCAAGGACAGGTGACCTATGGCTACACCTTC CASSQGQVTYGYTF
TRBJ1-1 . TRBV5-5 . TGTGCCAGCAGCTCCCCTCAAGGGAACACTGAAGCTTTCTTT CASSSPQGNTEAFF
TRBJ1-2 . TRBV27 . TGTGCCAGCAGTTTATCTGCCGGTTCTGGCTACACCTTC CASSLSAGSGYTF
TRBJ2-7 . TRBV10-3 . TGTGCCATCAGTGCCCTTAGCCTTTCGGGAGAGCAGTACTTC CAISALSLSGEQYF
TRBJ2-2 . TRBV21-1 . TGTGCCAGCAGCACTAACCGACTAGCTGACACCGGGGAGCTGTTTTTT CASSTNRLADTGELFF
TRBJ2-1 . TRBV19 . TGTGCCAGTAGTCCTTCAGGACCAAACTCGGGAGAGCAGTTCTTC CASSPSGPNSGEQFF
TRBJ1-1 . TRBV23-1 . TGCGCCAGCACTCCGGGACCCCGGGGGAACACTGAAGCTTTCTTT CASTPGPRGNTEAFF
TRBJ2-5 . TRBV5-1 . TGCGCCAGCAGCTTGGGCGACGGGCCCCAGTACTTC CASSLGDGPQYF
TRBJ2-7 TRBD2 TRBV5-4 . TGTGCCAGCAGCCCCGGGACTAGCGGGGCCGATTTC CASSPGTSGADF
TRBJ2-3 . TRBV7-2 . TGTGCCAGCAGCCGCCCCCCCGGCACGCAGTATTTT CASSRPPGTQYF
TRBJ2-1 . TRBV27 once TGTGCCAGCAGTTTAGTGGTTTTTCCACAAAATGAGCAGTTCTTC CASSLVVFPQNEQFF
TRBJ1-6 . TRBV2 once TGTGCCAGCAGTGGTCAGGGGATAGGTTCACCCCTCCACTTT CASSGQGIGSPLHF
TRBJ1-1 . TRBV6-5 . TGTGCCAGCAAGGGTGTGGACATACTGAACACTGAAGCTTTCTTT CASKGVDILNTEAFF
TRBJ2-5 TRBD2 TRBV5-4 . TGTGCCAGCAGCTTTCTAGCGGGAGGATTACAAGAGACCCAGTACTTC CASSFLAGGLQETQYF
TRBJ2-3 . TRBV6-6 . TGTGCCAGCATAGCGACCGACCCAAGCACAGATACGCAGTATTTT CASIATDPSTDTQYF
TRBJ2-2 TRBD2 TRBV4-2 . TGTGCCAGCAGCTCCCGACTAGCGGGAGACGAGAGCGGGGAGCTGTTTTTT CASSSRLAGDESGELFF
TRBJ2-7 TRBD2 TRBV6-2/TRBV6-3 . TGTGCCAGCAGTTTGGGGACTAGCGGTACCTACGAGCAGTACTTC CASSLGTSGTYEQYF
TRBJ1-1 . TRBV12-5 . TGTGCTAGTGGTTCGACGGGATCAAACACTGAAGCTTTCTTT CASGSTGSNTEAFF
TRBJ2-7 TRBD2 TRBV19 . TGTGCCAGTAGTATTCGACTAGCGGGAGCCTACGAGCAGTACTTC CASSIRLAGAYEQYF
TRBJ2-7 TRBD1 TRBV28 . TGTGCCAGCAGTTTATCGGGACAGGCGAGCTCCTACGAGCAGTACTTC CASSLSGQASSYEQYF
TRBJ2-3 . TRBV7-8 . TGTGCCAGCAGCTCCACAGATACGCAGTATTTT CASSSTDTQYF
TRBJ2-5 . TRBV7-9 . TGTGCCAGCAGCTTAGTCCCCCAAGAGACCCAGTACTTC CASSLVPQETQYF
TRBJ1-1 . TRBV27 . TGTGCCAGCAGTCTCGGGGGCTGGACTGAAGCTTTCTTT CASSLGGWTEAFF
TRBJ1-2 TRBD1 TRBV6-6 . TGTGCCAGCAGTTACTATGACAGGGGGCAAGGCTACACCTTC CASSYYDRGQGYTF
TRBJ2-1 TRBD1 TRBV9 . TGTGCCAGCAGCAGAGGGACAGGGTCGTACAATGAGCAGTTCTTC CASSRGTGSYNEQFF
TRBJ2-1 TRBD2 TRBV4-1 . TGCGCCAGCAGCCACCCCCGGACTAGCGGGAGGGCCAGGGGTTACAATGAGCAGTTCTTC CASSHPRTSGRARGYNEQFF
TRBJ1-6 TRBD1 TRBV7-2 . TGTGCCAGCGGTGCGGGGGACAGAACTTATTCACCCCTCCACTTT CASGAGDRTYSPLHF
TRBJ2-5 . TRBV4-1 . TGCGCCAGCAGCCAAGGAGGGGGACGCGGGGAGACCCAGTACTTC CASSQGGGRGETQYF